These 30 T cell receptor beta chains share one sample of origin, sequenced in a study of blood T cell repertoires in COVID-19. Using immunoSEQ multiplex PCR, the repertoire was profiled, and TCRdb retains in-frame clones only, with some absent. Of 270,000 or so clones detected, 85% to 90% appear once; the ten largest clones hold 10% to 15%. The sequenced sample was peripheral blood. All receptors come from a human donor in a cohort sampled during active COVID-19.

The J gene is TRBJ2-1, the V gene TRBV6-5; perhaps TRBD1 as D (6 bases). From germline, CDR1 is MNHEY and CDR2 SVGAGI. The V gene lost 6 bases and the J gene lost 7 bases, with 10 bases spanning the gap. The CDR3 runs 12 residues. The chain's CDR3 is CASRATGNEQFF. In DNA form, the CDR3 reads TGTGCCAGCAGGGCCACAGGGAATGAGCAGTTCTTC.

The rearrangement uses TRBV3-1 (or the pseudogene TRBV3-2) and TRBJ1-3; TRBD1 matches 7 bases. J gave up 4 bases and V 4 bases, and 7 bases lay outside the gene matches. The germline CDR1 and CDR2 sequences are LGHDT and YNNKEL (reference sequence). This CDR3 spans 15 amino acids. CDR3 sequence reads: CASSLVRGLGNTIYF. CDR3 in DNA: TGTGCCAGCAGCCTCGTGAGGGGGCTAGGAAACACCATATATTTT.

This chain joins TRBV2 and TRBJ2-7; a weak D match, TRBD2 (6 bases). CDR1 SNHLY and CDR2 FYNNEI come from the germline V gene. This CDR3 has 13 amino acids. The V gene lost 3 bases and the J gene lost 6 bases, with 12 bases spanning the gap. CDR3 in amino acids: CASSEEGVFEQYF. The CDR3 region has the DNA TGTGCCAGCAGTGAGGAGGGAGTGTTCGAGCAGTACTTC.

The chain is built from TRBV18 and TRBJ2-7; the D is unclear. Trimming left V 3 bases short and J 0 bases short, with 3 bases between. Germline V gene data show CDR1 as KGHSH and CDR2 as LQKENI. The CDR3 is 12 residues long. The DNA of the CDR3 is TGTGCCAGCTCACCCTCCTCCTACGAGCAGTACTTC. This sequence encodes CASSPSSYEQYF.

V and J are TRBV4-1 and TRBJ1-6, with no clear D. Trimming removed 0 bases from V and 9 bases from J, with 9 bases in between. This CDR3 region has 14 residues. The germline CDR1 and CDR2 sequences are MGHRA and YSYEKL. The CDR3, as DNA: TGCGCCAGCAGCCAAGATGGGCAGCTTTCACCCCTCCACTTT. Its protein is CASSQDGQLSPLHF.

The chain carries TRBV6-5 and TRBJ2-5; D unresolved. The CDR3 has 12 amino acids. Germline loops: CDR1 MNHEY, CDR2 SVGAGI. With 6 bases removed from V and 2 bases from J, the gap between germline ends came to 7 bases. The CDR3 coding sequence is TGTGCCAGCAGGGGCATGCAAGAGACCCAGTACTTC. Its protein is CASRGMQETQYF.

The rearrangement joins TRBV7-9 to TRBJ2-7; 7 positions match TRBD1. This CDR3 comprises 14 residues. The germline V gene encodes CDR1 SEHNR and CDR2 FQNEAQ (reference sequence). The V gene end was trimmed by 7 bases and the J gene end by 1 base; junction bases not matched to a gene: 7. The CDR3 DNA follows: TGTGCCAGCACGCTGGCAGGGGGTTCCTACGAGCAGTACTTC. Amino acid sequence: CASTLAGGSYEQYF.

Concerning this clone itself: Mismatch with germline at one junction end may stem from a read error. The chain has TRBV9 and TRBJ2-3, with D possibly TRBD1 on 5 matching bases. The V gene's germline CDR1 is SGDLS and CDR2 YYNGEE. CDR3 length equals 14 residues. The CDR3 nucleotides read TGTGCCAGCAACGTAGCAGGGCTCGGAGATACGCAGTATTTT. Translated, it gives CASNVAGLGDTQYF.

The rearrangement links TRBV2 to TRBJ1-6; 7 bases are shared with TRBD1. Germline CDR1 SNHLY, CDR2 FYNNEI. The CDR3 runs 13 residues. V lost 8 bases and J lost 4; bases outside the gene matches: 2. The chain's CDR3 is CASRQGYNSPLHF. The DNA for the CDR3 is TGTGCCAGCCGACAGGGATATAATTCACCCCTCCACTTT.

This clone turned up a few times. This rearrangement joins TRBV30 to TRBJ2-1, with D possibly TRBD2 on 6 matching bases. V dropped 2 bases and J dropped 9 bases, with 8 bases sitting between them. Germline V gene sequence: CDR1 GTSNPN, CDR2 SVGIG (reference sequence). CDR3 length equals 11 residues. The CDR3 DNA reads TGTGCCTGGAGTAGAGCGGGTGAGCAGTTCTTC. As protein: CAWSRAGEQFF. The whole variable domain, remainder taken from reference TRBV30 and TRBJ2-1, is SQTIHQWPATLVQPVGSPLSLECTVEGTSNPNLYWYRQAAGRGLQLLFYSVGIGQISSEVPQNLSASRPQDRQFILSSKKLLLSDSGFYLCAWSRAGEQFFGPGTRLTVL.

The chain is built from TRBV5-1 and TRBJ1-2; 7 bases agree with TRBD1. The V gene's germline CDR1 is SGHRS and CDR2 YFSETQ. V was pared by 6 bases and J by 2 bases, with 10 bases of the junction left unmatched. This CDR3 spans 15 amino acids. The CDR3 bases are TGCGCCAGCACCCTGATACCGGGACAGAACTATGGCTACACCTTC. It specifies CASTLIPGQNYGYTF.

CDR3 sequence reads: CASSHRAIRVDEQFF. In nucleotides, the CDR3 is TGTGCCAGTAGCCACAGGGCCATTCGGGTAGATGAGCAGTTCTTC. V is TRBV19 and J is TRBJ2-1, with TRBD1 as a possible D gene (6 bases). The germline V and J ends were trimmed by 6 bases and 8 bases, with 20 bases remaining between them. Germline CDR1 is LNHDA and CDR2 is SQIVND (reference sequence). The CDR3 is 15 amino acids.

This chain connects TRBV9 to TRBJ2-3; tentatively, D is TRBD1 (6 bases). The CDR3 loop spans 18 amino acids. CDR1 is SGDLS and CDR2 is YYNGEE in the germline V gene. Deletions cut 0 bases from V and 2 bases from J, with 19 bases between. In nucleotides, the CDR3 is TGTGCCAGCAGCGTAGTGTCCCAGGGGCCGGAAGTCACAGATACGCAGTATTTT. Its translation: CASSVVSQGPEVTDTQYF.

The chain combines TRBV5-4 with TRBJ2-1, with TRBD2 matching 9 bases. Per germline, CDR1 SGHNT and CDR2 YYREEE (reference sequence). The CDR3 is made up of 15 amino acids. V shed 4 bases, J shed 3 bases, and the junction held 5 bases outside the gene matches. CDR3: CASSLTSGIYNEQFF. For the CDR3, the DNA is TGTGCCAGCAGCCTGACTAGCGGAATCTACAATGAGCAGTTCTTC.

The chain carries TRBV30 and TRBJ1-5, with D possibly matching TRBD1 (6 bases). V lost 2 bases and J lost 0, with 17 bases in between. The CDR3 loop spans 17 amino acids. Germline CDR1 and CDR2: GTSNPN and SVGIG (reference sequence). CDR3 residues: CAWSSQGQTYSNQPQHF. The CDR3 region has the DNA TGTGCCTGGAGTAGTCAGGGGCAAACTTATAGCAATCAGCCCCAGCATTTT.

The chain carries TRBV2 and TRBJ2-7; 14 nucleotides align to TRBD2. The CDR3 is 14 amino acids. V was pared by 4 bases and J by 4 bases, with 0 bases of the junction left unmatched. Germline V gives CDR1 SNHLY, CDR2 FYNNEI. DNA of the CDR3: TGTGCCAGCAGTGGACTAGCGGGAGGGTACGAGCAGTACTTC. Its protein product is CASSGLAGGYEQYF.

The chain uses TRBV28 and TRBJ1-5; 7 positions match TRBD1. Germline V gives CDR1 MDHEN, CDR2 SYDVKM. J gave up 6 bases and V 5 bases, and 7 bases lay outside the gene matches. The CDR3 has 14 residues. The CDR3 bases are TGTGCCAGCAGTGTAACAGGGGAGGTTCAGCCCCAGCATTTT. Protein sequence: CASSVTGEVQPQHF.

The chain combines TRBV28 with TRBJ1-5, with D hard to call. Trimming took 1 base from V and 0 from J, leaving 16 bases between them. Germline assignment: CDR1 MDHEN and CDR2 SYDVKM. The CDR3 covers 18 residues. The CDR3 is CASSLYRFGPDSNQPQHF. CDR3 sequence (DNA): TGTGCCAGCAGTTTATATCGGTTTGGGCCGGATAGCAATCAGCCCCAGCATTTT. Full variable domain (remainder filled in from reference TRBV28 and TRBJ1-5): DVKVTQSSRYLVKRTGEKVFLECVQDMDHENMFWYRQDPGLGLRLIYFSYDVKMKEKGDIPEGYSVSREKKERFSLILESASTNQTSMYLCASSLYRFGPDSNQPQHFGDGTRLSIL.

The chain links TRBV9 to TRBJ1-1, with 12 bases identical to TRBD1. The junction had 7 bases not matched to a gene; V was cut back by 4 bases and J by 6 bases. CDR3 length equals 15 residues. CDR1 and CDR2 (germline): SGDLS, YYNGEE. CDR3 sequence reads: CASSPGDRGLSEAFF. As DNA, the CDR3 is TGTGCCAGCAGCCCCGGGGACAGGGGGCTTTCTGAAGCTTTCTTT. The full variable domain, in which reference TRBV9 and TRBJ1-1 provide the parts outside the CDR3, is DSGVTQTPKHLITATGQRVTLRCSPRSGDLSVYWYQQSLDQGLQFLIQYYNGEERAKGNILERFSAQQFPDLHSELNLSSLELGDSALYFCASSPGDRGLSEAFFGQGTRLTVV.

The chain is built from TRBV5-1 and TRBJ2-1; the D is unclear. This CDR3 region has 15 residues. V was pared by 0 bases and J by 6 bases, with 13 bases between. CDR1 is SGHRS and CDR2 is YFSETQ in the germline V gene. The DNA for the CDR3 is TGCGCCAGCAGCTTGGCCCGGCTAGGAAGCAATGAGCAGTTCTTC. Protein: CASSLARLGSNEQFF.

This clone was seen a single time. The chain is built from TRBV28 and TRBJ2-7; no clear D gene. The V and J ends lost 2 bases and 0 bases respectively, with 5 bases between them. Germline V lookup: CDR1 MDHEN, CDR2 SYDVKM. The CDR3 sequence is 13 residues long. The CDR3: CASSLVHSYEQYF. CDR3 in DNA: TGTGCCAGCAGTTTAGTCCACTCCTACGAGCAGTACTTC.

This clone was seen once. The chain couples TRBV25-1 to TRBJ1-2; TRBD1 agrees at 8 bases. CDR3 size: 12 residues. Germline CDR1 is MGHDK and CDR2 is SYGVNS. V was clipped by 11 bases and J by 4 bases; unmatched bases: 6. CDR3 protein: CAAQGEVYGYTF. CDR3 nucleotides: TGTGCCGCACAGGGGGAAGTCTATGGCTACACCTTC.

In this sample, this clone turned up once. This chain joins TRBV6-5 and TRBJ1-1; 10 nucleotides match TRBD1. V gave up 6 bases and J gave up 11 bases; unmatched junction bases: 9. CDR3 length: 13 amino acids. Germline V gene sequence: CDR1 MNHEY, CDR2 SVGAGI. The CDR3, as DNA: TGTGCCAGCAGGAGGACAGGGGGAAAGGTGGCTTTCTTT. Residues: CASRRTGGKVAFF.

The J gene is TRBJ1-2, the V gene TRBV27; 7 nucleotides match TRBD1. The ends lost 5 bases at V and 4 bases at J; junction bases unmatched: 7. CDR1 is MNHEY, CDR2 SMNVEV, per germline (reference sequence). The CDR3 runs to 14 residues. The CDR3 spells CASSRDRSFYGYTF. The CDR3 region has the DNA TGTGCCAGCAGTCGGGACAGAAGTTTCTATGGCTACACCTTC.

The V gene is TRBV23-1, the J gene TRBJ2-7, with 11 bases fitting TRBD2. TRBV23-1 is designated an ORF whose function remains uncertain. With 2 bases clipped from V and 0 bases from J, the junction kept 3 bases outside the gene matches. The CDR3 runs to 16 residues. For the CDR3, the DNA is TGCGCCAGCAGTCAACCCGGACTAGCGGGCTCCTACGAGCAGTACTTC. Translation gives CASSQPGLAGSYEQYF.

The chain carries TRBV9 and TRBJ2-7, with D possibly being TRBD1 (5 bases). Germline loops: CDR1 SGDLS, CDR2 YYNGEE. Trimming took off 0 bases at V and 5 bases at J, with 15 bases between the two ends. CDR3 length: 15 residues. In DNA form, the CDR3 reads TGTGCCAGCAGCGTAGGTTTCAGGGCTGGTGACGAGCAGTACTTC. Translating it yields CASSVGFRAGDEQYF.

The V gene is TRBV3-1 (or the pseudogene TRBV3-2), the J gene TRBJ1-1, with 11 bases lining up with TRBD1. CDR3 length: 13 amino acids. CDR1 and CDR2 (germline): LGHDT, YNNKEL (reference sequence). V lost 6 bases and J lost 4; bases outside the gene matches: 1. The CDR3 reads CASRGQGVTEAFF. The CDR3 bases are TGTGCCAGCAGGGGACAGGGGGTCACTGAAGCTTTCTTT.

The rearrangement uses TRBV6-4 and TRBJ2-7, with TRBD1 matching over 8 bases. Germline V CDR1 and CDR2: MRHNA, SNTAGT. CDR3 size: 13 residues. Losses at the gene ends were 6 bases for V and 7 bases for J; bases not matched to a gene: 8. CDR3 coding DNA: TGTGCCAGCAGCAGGACAGGGTCTGGTGAGCAGTACTTC. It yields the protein CASSRTGSGEQYF.

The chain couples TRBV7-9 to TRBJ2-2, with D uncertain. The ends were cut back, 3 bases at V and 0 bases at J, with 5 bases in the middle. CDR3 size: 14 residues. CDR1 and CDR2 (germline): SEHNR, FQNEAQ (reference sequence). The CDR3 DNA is TGTGCCAGCAGCTTGGGCTCGAACACCGGGGAGCTGTTTTTT. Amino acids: CASSLGSNTGELFF.

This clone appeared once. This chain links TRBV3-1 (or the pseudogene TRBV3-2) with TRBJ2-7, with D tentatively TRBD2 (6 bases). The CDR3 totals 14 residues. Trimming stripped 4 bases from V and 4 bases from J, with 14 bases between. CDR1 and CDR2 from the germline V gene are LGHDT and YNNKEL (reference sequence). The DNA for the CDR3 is TGTGCCAGCAGCCTCGGGGGAGGAGAATACGAGCAGTACTTC. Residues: CASSLGGGEYEQYF.